This entry lists 25 T cell receptor beta chains sequenced from one sample in a study of long-term antiretroviral therapy in people with HIV. Samples were assayed with immunoSEQ v3.0 at survey level. Sequencing used immunoSEQ multiplex PCR; TCRdb keeps in-frame clones, though not all of them. The repertoire holds 15,000 to 20,000 clones, with just under 80% as singletons. The input for sequencing was unsorted PBMCs, taken at the start of antiretroviral therapy, before treatment. The source is a woman between 40 and 55 years old with HIV.

This chain joins TRBV4-3 and TRBJ1-5; 8 positions agree with TRBD1. Germline-derived CDR1 and CDR2 are LGHNA and YSLEER. This CDR3 region has 19 residues. The junction had 19 bases not matched to a gene; V was cut back by 0 bases and J by 9 bases. CDR3 coding DNA: TGCGCCAGCAGCCAAGATCACCAGGGGGCGTTCAAGTTTGTGGTGCCCCAGCATTTT. Residues: CASSQDHQGAFKFVVPQHF.

The V call is TRBV9, the J call TRBJ2-3; D not resolved. The germline CDR1 and CDR2 sequences are SGDLS and YYNGEE. Trimming removed 2 bases from V and 1 base from J, with 11 bases in between. The CDR3 length is 15 residues. CDR3 sequence: CASSVDSGRTDTQYF. As DNA, the CDR3 is TGTGCCAGCAGCGTGGATTCGGGCCGCACAGATACGCAGTATTTT.

This rearrangement joins TRBV5-1 to TRBJ1-1; perhaps TRBD1 as D (6 bases). The CDR3 runs 18 residues. V lost 3 bases, J lost 0 bases, and 21 bases lay in between. Germline CDR1 is SGHRS and CDR2 is YFSETQ. The DNA for the CDR3 is TGCGCCAGCAGCTCCAGACCTACAGGGAGCATCATGAACACTGAAGCTTTCTTT. Amino acids: CASSSRPTGSIMNTEAFF.

The J gene is TRBJ2-2, the V gene TRBV6-5; 9 bases are a match to TRBD2. The CDR3 sequence is 14 residues long. The V segment lost 7 bases and the J segment 6 bases; nucleotides outside the gene matches: 6. The germline gives CDR1 MNHEY, CDR2 SVGAGI. CDR3 sequence (DNA): TGTGCCAGCATGGGCGGGGGGGTGGCCGGGGAGCTGTTTTTT. It encodes CASMGGGVAGELFF.

The J gene is TRBJ1-4, the V gene TRBV7-2; TRBD1 agrees at 9 bases. The CDR3 is made up of 18 amino acids. Losses at the gene ends were 1 base for V and 6 bases for J; bases not matched to a gene: 12. Germline V gene lookup returns CDR1 SGHTA and CDR2 FQGNSA. In DNA, the CDR3 is TGTGCCAGCAGCTTAGGTCGGGTTTGGGGGACAGGGCATGAAAAACTGTTTTTT. Translating gives CASSLGRVWGTGHEKLFF.

The CDR3 coding sequence is TGCGCCAGCAGCCAACGGGACGGAAGGACGCACTTTTATAGCAATCAGCCCCAGCATTTT. This codes for CASSQRDGRTHFYSNQPQHF. The chain recombines TRBV4-3 with TRBJ1-5, with D perhaps TRBD1 (5 bases). This CDR3 has 20 residues. Looked up from germline, CDR1 is LGHNA and CDR2 is YSLEER. V lost 2 bases and J 0 bases, leaving 23 bases between the germline ends.

A note on this clone: Other DNA sequences in the same sample also yield this CDR3. The chain's CDR3 is CASSGQDYGYTF. The CDR3 DNA sequence: TGTGCCAGCAGCGGACAGGACTATGGCTACACCTTC. The chain carries TRBV25-1 and TRBJ1-2, with 7 nucleotides matching TRBD1. J gave up 3 bases and V 6 bases, and 1 base lay outside the gene matches. The CDR3 has 12 residues. In germline, CDR1 is MGHDK, CDR2 SYGVNS.

By proportion, this clone is medium-sized. The chain combines TRBV5-1 with TRBJ1-1; D is ambiguous. The length of the CDR3 is 15 residues. CDR1 SGHRS and CDR2 YFSETQ come from the germline V gene. V lost 0 bases to trimming and J lost 0 bases, with 9 bases between them. CDR3 nucleotide sequence: TGCGCCAGCAGCTTGGATACTGGAATGAACACTGAAGCTTTCTTT. Residues: CASSLDTGMNTEAFF.

This chain joins TRBV5-1 and TRBJ2-7, with no clear D. Germline V gives CDR1 SGHRS, CDR2 YFSETQ. V was shortened by 4 bases and J by 8 bases, with 10 bases between the two germline ends. There are 11 residues in the CDR3. The CDR3 region is CASSLSGKQYF. CDR3 in DNA: TGCGCCAGCAGCCTGTCAGGCAAGCAGTACTTC.

The chain employs TRBV5-4 and TRBJ2-3; D possibly corresponds to TRBD2 (5 bases). This CDR3 region has 15 residues. Germline V gene data show CDR1 as SGHNT and CDR2 as YYREEE (reference sequence). The V gene lost 4 bases and the J gene lost 3 bases, with 15 bases spanning the gap. The CDR3 DNA reads as TGTGCCAGCAGCCTCTCAGGAGGCCATACAGATACGCAGTATTTT. This translates into CASSLSGGHTDTQYF. The entire variable domain, with the rest obtained from reference TRBV5-4 and TRBJ2-3, is as follows: ETGVTQSPTHLIKTRGQQVTLRCSSQSGHNTVSWYQQALGQGPQFIFQYYREEENGRGNFPPRFSGLQFPNYSSELNVNALELDDSALYLCASSLSGGHTDTQYFGPGTRLTVL.

This sequence joins TRBV27 and TRBJ2-6, with 8 bases identical to TRBD2. The J segment lost 4 bases and the V segment lost 5 bases, leaving 4 bases of the junction unmatched. The CDR3 is 15 residues long. CDR1 and CDR2 from the germline V gene are MNHEY and SMNVEV (reference sequence). The CDR3 DNA sequence: TGTGCCAGCAGTCACGGGGGGGTCGGGGCCAACGTCCTGACTTTC. Translating gives CASSHGGVGANVLTF.

The chain recombines TRBV19 with TRBJ1-1, with D perhaps matching TRBD1 (5 bases). This CDR3 is built from 17 residues. The V end was cut by 7 bases, the J end by 1 base, with 22 bases between. The germline CDR1 and CDR2 sequences are LNHDA and SQIVND (reference sequence). The CDR3 is CASIPIQGNLGNTEAFF. CDR3 coding DNA: TGTGCCAGTATCCCCATCCAGGGTAACTTGGGGAACACTGAAGCTTTCTTT.

This clone was observed a single time. The chain recombines TRBV11-2 with TRBJ2-5; 13 positions agree with TRBD2. V lost 1 base to trimming and J lost 1 base; unmatched junction nucleotides: 6. Germline CDR1 SGHAT, CDR2 FQNNGV. This CDR3 is built from 18 residues. Here the CDR3 DNA reads TGTGCCAGCAGCTTAGTGGGGACTAGCGGGGTTTTCCAAGAGACCCAGTACTTC. Protein sequence: CASSLVGTSGVFQETQYF.

The chain uses TRBV19 and TRBJ2-7; the D gene could be TRBD1 or TRBD2 (5 bases each). Per the germline V gene, CDR1 is LNHDA and CDR2 is SQIVND (reference sequence). The CDR3 spans 14 residues. V was clipped by 5 bases and J by 3 bases, with 14 bases between them. CDR3 sequence: CASSPRWGFYEQYF. The CDR3 DNA sequence: TGTGCCAGTAGTCCCCGATGGGGGTTCTACGAGCAGTACTTC.

In its sample, this clone ranks as medium-sized (0.01 to 0.1%). This chain links TRBV5-1 with TRBJ2-7, with 7 bases matching TRBD1. The CDR3 has 14 residues. Unmatched junction bases numbered 10, after V lost 4 bases and J lost 6 bases. Germline V gives CDR1 SGHRS, CDR2 YFSETQ. The CDR3 loop is CASSDRDRGAEQYF. CDR3 in DNA: TGCGCCAGCAGCGACCGGGACAGAGGGGCCGAGCAGTACTTC. Full variable domain (missing parts from reference TRBV5-1 and TRBJ2-7): KAGVTQTPRYLIKTRGQQVTLSCSPISGHRSVSWYQQTPGQGLQFLFEYFSETQRNKGNFPGRFSGRQFSNSRSEMNVSTLELGDSALYLCASSDRDRGAEQYFGPGTRLTVT.

The V gene is TRBV19, the J gene TRBJ2-7, with D unclear. Germline CDR1 is LNHDA and CDR2 is SQIVND (reference sequence). The CDR3 sequence is 14 residues long. V was trimmed by 4 bases and J by 2 bases, leaving 12 bases between them. CDR3 nucleotide sequence: TGTGCCAGTAGTAGTCCGACGAGACCCTACGAGCAGTACTTC. As protein: CASSSPTRPYEQYF.

In DNA form, the CDR3 reads TGCGCCAGCAGCCCCCGGGACAGGGGCGGGGAGACCCAGTACTTC. This sequence encodes CASSPRDRGGETQYF. V and J are TRBV4-1 and TRBJ2-5; TRBD1 matches 10 bases. V lost 4 bases, J lost 5 bases, and 7 bases stayed unmatched. There are 15 residues in the CDR3. CDR1 is MGHRA, CDR2 YSYEKL, per germline.

The rearrangement links TRBV2 to TRBJ1-5; D remains ambiguous. The ends were cut back, 4 bases at V and 5 bases at J, with 3 bases in the middle. Germline V lookup: CDR1 SNHLY, CDR2 FYNNEI. The CDR3 consists of 11 residues. The CDR3 sequence: CASSGDQPQHF. DNA for the CDR3: TGTGCCAGCAGTGGTGATCAGCCCCAGCATTTT.

The J gene is TRBJ2-7, the V gene TRBV19, with 9 nucleotides matching TRBD1. V gave up 5 bases and J gave up 10 bases; unmatched junction bases: 6. Per the germline V gene, CDR1 is LNHDA and CDR2 is SQIVND (reference sequence). The CDR3 contains 12 residues. This CDR3 reads CASSPRTGDQYF. The CDR3 region has the DNA TGTGCCAGTAGTCCAAGGACAGGGGACCAGTACTTC.

The V call is TRBV28, the J call TRBJ1-1; D not resolved. The length of the CDR3 is 11 residues. Germline V lookup: CDR1 MDHEN, CDR2 SYDVKM. V lost 5 bases and J lost 5, with 6 bases in between. The CDR3: CASSVRTEAFF. Here the CDR3 DNA reads TGTGCCAGCAGTGTGAGGACTGAAGCTTTCTTT.

V and J are TRBV6-1 and TRBJ1-6, with D possibly TRBD1 on 5 matching bases. CDR3 length: 16 residues. Trimming left V 3 bases short and J 9 bases short, with 18 bases between. CDR1 is MNHNS, CDR2 SASEGT, per germline. DNA of the CDR3: TGTGCCAGCAGTGACATGCCAGTAGGGACGGTTTCACCCCTCCACTTT. Protein: CASSDMPVGTVSPLHF.

This clone was counted a few times. The chain recombines TRBV29-1 with TRBJ2-7; 11 bases fit TRBD2. The ends lost 3 bases at V and 3 bases at J; junction bases unmatched: 4. The CDR3 is 14 residues long. The germline V gene has CDR1 SQVTM and CDR2 ANQGSEA. The CDR3 here is CSVEETSGDYEQYF. The CDR3 nucleotides are TGCAGCGTTGAGGAGACTAGCGGGGACTACGAGCAGTACTTC.

The chain uses TRBV5-5 and TRBJ2-7, with 11 bases that match TRBD1. The germline V gene has CDR1 SGHKS and CDR2 YYEKEE (reference sequence). V trimming: 2 bases; J trimming: 3 bases; junction bases outside the gene matches: 4. The CDR3 loop spans 15 amino acids. CDR3 in DNA: TGTGCCAGCAGCTTAGGGACAGGGGGTTTCTACGAGCAGTACTTC. Residues: CASSLGTGGFYEQYF.

The chain has TRBV27 and TRBJ2-1; 8 bases fit TRBD2. This CDR3 is built from 15 residues. Germline V gene data show CDR1 as MNHEY and CDR2 as SMNVEV (reference sequence). After removal of 2 bases from V and 6 bases from J, the junction contained 6 bases not matched to a gene. CDR3 loop: CASSLVLADPNEQFF. The CDR3 DNA is TGTGCCAGCAGTTTAGTACTAGCGGATCCCAATGAGCAGTTCTTC.

The chain combines TRBV4-3 with TRBJ2-1, with D tentatively TRBD2 (6 bases). V gave up 0 bases and J gave up 4 bases, with 16 bases separating them. Germline CDR1 and CDR2: LGHNA and YSLEER. There are 17 residues in the CDR3. The CDR3 loop is CASSQDSAGLSYNEQFF. CDR3 nucleotides: TGCGCCAGCAGCCAAGATTCGGCGGGGCTCTCTTACAATGAGCAGTTCTTC.